The rows below give T cell receptor beta chains drawn from one sample of a study of cytomegalovirus exposure and HLA in healthy donors. The protocol was immunoSEQ multiplex PCR, while the TCRdb copy is restricted to in-frame clones and leaves out a portion. The repertoire consists of 200,000 or so clones, with 70% to 90% occurring once and the leading ten covering 2.5% to 3.5%. Sequenced input: PBMCs. The source of these receptors is a woman aged 18-30 years in good health and CMV-seronegative. The CDR3 runs from the conserved cysteine through the conserved F or W. The D gene is left open where the match is weak. Not every row has a clone size; where given, it reads once, few, many or a size class.

TRBV28	TRBD2	NA	TRBJ2-3	CAEREDPDTQYF	TGTGCCGAGCGGGAGGACCCAGATACGCAGTATTTT
TRBV5-1	NA	NA	TRBJ1-4	CASSLYGTNEKLFF	TGCGCCAGCAGCTTGTACGGAACTAATGAAAAACTGTTTTTT
TRBV27	TRBD1	NA	TRBJ2-1	CASSSRTGNNEQFF	TGTGCCAGCAGCAGTCGGACAGGGAACAATGAGCAGTTCTTC
TRBV28	NA	NA	TRBJ1-2	CASTTAGVRSNYGYTF	TGTGCCAGCACTACCGCGGGGGTTCGCTCTAACTATGGCTACACCTTC
TRBV7-2	TRBD2	NA	TRBJ2-1	CASSSVLGGSDEQFF	TGTGCCAGCAGTTCAGTTCTGGGCGGGAGCGATGAGCAGTTCTTC
TRBV21-1	NA	once	TRBJ2-3	CASSTRDTQYF	TGTGCCAGCAGTACCAGAGATACGCAGTATTTT
TRBV7-2	TRBD2	NA	TRBJ2-2	CASSFSGRTGELFF	TGTGCCAGCAGCTTTAGCGGGAGAACCGGGGAGCTGTTTTTT
TRBV7-2	NA	NA	TRBJ1-2	CASSFSQGNYGYTF	TGTGCCAGCAGCTTTTCACAGGGAAACTATGGCTACACCTTC
TRBV7-9	TRBD1	NA	TRBJ2-5	CASSQLQGEETQYF	TGTGCCAGCAGCCAACTACAGGGGGAAGAGACCCAGTACTTC
TRBV5-6	TRBD1	NA	TRBJ2-7	CASSLHQNRGSGEQYF	TGTGCCAGCAGCTTACACCAAAACAGGGGGTCGGGTGAGCAGTACTTC
TRBV13	NA	NA	TRBJ2-7	CASSRRRTGPGGFWEQYF	TGTGCCAGCAGCCGGCGGAGGACAGGCCCCGGGGGTTTTTGGGAGCAGTACTTC
TRBV27	TRBD2	NA	TRBJ2-7	CASSLSGGGYEQYF	TGTGCCAGCAGTTTATCGGGGGGGGGCTACGAGCAGTACTTC
TRBV28	TRBD1	NA	TRBJ1-5	CASSLRQGVSQPQHF	TGTGCCAGCAGTTTACGGCAGGGGGTTAGTCAGCCCCAGCATTTT
TRBV7-9	NA	few	TRBJ1-4	CASSSGEEKLFF	TGTGCCAGCAGCTCGGGAGAAGAAAAACTGTTTTTT
TRBV4-3	TRBD1	NA	TRBJ2-7	CASSQGYRGMGNEQYF	TGCGCCAGCAGCCAAGGCTACAGGGGTATGGGTAACGAGCAGTACTTC
TRBV7-6	TRBD2	NA	TRBJ2-2	CASSFQGGSTGELFF	TGTGCCAGCAGCTTTCAGGGAGGGAGCACCGGGGAGCTGTTTTTT
TRBV27	TRBD2	NA	TRBJ2-3	CASSRRGASGGGHMDTQYF	TGTGCCAGCAGTCGGCGGGGCGCCTCGGGGGGAGGTCATATGGATACGCAGTATTTT
TRBV6-5	TRBD2	NA	TRBJ2-7	CASSSGLAGAYEQYF	TGTGCCAGCAGCTCCGGACTAGCGGGAGCCTACGAGCAGTACTTC
TRBV7-6	TRBD1	NA	TRBJ1-3	CASSLASQGARGNTIYF	TGTGCCAGCAGCTTAGCTTCACAGGGGGCCAGAGGAAACACCATATATTTT
TRBV10-3	NA	NA	TRBJ2-1	CAISELEDPYNEQFF	TGTGCCATCAGTGAATTGGAGGACCCCTACAATGAGCAGTTCTTC
TRBV7-2	NA	NA	TRBJ2-7	CASSLGRYYEQYF	TGTGCCAGCAGCTTAGGGAGGTATTACGAGCAGTACTTC
TRBV19	TRBD1	once	TRBJ1-1	CASTPSGTGNTEAFF	TGTGCCAGTACCCCGTCCGGGACAGGGAACACTGAAGCTTTCTTT
TRBV4-1	TRBD2	NA	TRBJ2-7	CASSHRMGLAGGDRSYEQYF	TGCGCCAGCAGCCACCGAATGGGACTAGCGGGAGGGGATAGGTCCTACGAGCAGTACTTC
TRBV5-4	NA	NA	TRBJ2-7	CASSLGQLTYEQYF	TGTGCCAGCAGCTTGGGACAACTCACCTACGAGCAGTACTTC
TRBV11-2	TRBD1	NA	TRBJ2-5	CASSYGQGQETQYF	TGTGCCAGCAGTTATGGACAGGGGCAAGAGACCCAGTACTTC
TRBV14	NA	NA	TRBJ2-3	CASSQELGQLGDTQYF	TGTGCCAGCAGCCAAGAACTAGGACAGCTCGGGGATACGCAGTATTTT
TRBV28	NA	NA	TRBJ1-1	CASSSTEWGVRAFF	TGTGCCAGCAGTTCAACTGAGTGGGGGGTTAGAGCTTTCTTT
TRBV7-9	TRBD1	NA	TRBJ2-5	CASSPTGGGLKETQYF	TGTGCCAGCAGCCCAACAGGGGGTGGGCTGAAGGAGACCCAGTACTTC
TRBV5-6	NA	NA	TRBJ2-7	CASSLAVNGYEQYF	TGTGCCAGCAGCTTGGCTGTCAACGGCTACGAGCAGTACTTC
TRBV10-3	NA	once	TRBJ2-7	CAISDSLSGSYEQYF	TGTGCCATCAGTGATAGCCTCTCGGGCTCCTACGAGCAGTACTTC
TRBV5-1	NA	NA	TRBJ2-7	CASSPAGSSYEQYF	TGCGCCAGCAGCCCAGCGGGTTCTTCCTACGAGCAGTACTTC
TRBV4-1	TRBD1	NA	TRBJ1-2	CASSQVFGGQGPPAYGYTF	TGCGCCAGCAGCCAGGTCTTCGGGGGACAGGGCCCCCCGGCCTATGGCTACACCTTC
TRBV29-1	NA	once	TRBJ2-1	CSVLGPTYNEQFF	TGCAGCGTACTAGGACCCACCTACAATGAGCAGTTCTTC
TRBV6-6	NA	NA	TRBJ1-5	CASQRALGQPQHF	TGTGCCAGCCAGCGGGCCCTGGGCCAGCCCCAGCATTTT
TRBV2	NA	NA	TRBJ2-3	CASTTLRSTDTQYF	TGTGCCAGCACCACACTAAGGTCCACAGATACGCAGTATTTT
TRBV5-1	NA	NA	TRBJ2-3	CASSLARSTDTQYF	TGCGCCAGCAGCTTGGCTAGGAGCACAGATACGCAGTATTTT
TRBV7-2	NA	NA	TRBJ1-5	CASSRGGRQPQHF	TGTGCCAGCTCGAGGGGGGGTAGGCAGCCCCAGCATTTT
TRBV19	NA	NA	TRBJ1-1	CASRFPGQNTEAFF	TGTGCCAGTAGATTTCCGGGACAGAACACTGAAGCTTTCTTT
TRBV7-6	NA	NA	TRBJ1-1	CASSPSVGVNTEAFF	TGTGCCAGCAGCCCCAGTGTAGGGGTGAACACTGAAGCTTTCTTT
TRBV6-1	NA	NA	TRBJ2-5	CASQAGGPETQYF	TGTGCCAGCCAGGCCGGGGGGCCGGAGACCCAGTACTTC
TRBV5-1	NA	NA	TRBJ2-3	CASRAPSTDTQYF	TGCGCCAGCAGAGCTCCTAGCACAGATACGCAGTATTTT
TRBV9	NA	NA	TRBJ2-1	CASSVSPLYNEQFF	TGTGCCAGCAGCGTATCCCCTCTATACAATGAGCAGTTCTTC
TRBV2	NA	NA	TRBJ1-3	CASRATDNSGNTIYF	TGTGCCAGCAGGGCGACGGACAACTCTGGAAACACCATATATTTT
TRBV7-9	NA	NA	TRBJ1-3	CASSGQGISGNTIYF	TGTGCCAGCAGCGGGCAGGGCATCTCTGGAAACACCATATATTTT